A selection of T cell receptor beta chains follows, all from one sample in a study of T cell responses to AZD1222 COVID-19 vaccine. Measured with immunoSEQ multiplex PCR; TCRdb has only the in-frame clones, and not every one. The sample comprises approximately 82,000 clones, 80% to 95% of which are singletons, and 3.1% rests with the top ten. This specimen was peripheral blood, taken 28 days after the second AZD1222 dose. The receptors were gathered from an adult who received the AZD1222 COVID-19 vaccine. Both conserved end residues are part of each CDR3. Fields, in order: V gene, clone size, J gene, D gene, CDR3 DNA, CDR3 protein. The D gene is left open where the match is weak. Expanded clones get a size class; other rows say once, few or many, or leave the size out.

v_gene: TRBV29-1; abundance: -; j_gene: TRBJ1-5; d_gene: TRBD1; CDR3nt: TGCAGCGTTGTCGACAGGGCGAATCAGCCCCAGCATTTT; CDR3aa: CSVVDRANQPQHF
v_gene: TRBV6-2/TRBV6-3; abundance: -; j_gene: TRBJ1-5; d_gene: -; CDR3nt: TGTGCCAGCAGTTACTCTCACGGTGGGTATAGCAATCAGCCCCAGCATTTT; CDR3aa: CASSYSHGGYSNQPQHF
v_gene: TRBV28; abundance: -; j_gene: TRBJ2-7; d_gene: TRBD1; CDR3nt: TGTGCCAGCAGGACAGGGGGCGGATACGAGCAGTACTTC; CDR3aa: CASRTGGGYEQYF
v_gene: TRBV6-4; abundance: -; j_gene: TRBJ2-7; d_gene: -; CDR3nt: TGTGCCAGCAGTGTTGCGGGACAAACAGACCCGTTCTACGAGCAGTACTTC; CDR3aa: CASSVAGQTDPFYEQYF
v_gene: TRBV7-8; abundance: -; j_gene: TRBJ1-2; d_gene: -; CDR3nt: TGTGCCAGCAGCTTAGAGGCGACGGGAAACTATGGCTACACCTTC; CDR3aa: CASSLEATGNYGYTF
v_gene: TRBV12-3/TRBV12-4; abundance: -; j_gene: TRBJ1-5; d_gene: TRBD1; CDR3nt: TGTGCCAGCAGTCCCAACAGGGGTCAGCCCCAGCATTTT; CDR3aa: CASSPNRGQPQHF
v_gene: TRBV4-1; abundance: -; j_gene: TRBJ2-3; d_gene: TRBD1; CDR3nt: TGCGCCAGCAGCCAAGAACCGACCGGGACAGGAGCGGCAGATACGCAGTATTTT; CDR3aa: CASSQEPTGTGAADTQYF
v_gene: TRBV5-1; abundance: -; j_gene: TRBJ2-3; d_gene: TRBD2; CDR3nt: TGCGCCAGCAGCTTGGCCGGGGGGAGTAAAGCAGATACGCAGTATTTT; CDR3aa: CASSLAGGSKADTQYF
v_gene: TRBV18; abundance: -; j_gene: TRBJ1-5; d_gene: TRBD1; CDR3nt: TGTGCCAGCTCACGGGGACAGGGACATCAGCCCCAGCATTTT; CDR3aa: CASSRGQGHQPQHF
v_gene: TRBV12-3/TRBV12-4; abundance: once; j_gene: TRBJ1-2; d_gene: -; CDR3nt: TGTGCCAGCAGTACTCAGGTTGGCTACACCTTC; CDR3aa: CASSTQVGYTF
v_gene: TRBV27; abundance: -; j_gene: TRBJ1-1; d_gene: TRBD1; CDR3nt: TGTGCCAGCAGTTACTCGGACAGGGCACCCGAAGCTTTCTTT; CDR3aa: CASSYSDRAPEAFF
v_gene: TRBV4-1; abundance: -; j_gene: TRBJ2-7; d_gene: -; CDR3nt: TGCGCCAGCAGCCAAGCAACACGAACATACGAGCAGTACTTC; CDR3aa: CASSQATRTYEQYF
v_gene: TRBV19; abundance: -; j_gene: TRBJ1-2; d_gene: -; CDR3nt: TGTGCCAGTAGTATAGGGATCAGCAACTATGGCTACACCTTC; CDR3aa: CASSIGISNYGYTF
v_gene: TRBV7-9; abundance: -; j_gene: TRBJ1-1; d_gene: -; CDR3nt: TGTGCCAGCAGTACGGGGGGAACTGAAGCTTTCTTT; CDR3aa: CASSTGGTEAFF
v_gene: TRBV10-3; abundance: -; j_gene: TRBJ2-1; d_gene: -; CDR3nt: TGTGCCATCGGAGGGAGCTCCTACAATGAGCAGTTCTTC; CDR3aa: CAIGGSSYNEQFF
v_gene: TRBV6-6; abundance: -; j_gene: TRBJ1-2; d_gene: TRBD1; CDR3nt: TGTGCCACCACAGACAGGGGGAACTATGGCTACACCTTC; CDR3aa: CATTDRGNYGYTF
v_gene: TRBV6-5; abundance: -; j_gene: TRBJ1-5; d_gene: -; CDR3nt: TGTGCCAGCAGAACCCAGGGCGGGAGCAATCAGCCCCAGCATTTT; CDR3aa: CASRTQGGSNQPQHF
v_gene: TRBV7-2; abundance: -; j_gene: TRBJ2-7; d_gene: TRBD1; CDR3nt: TGTGCCAGCAGCTTGGCCCCCGGGACAGGAGTGTACGAGCAGTACTTC; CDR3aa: CASSLAPGTGVYEQYF
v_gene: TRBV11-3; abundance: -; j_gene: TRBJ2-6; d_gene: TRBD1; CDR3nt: TGTGCCAGCAGCTCCGGGACAGGGCGAGATGGGGCCAACGTCCTGACTTTC; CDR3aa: CASSSGTGRDGANVLTF
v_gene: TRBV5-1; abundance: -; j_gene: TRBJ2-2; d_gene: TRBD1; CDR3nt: TGCGCCAGCAGCTCCCTAGGGGGCCGGGACACCGGGGAGCTGTTTTTT; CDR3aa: CASSSLGGRDTGELFF